A selection of T cell receptor beta chains follows, all from one sample in a study of T cells expressing NK-cell markers. TCRdb reprocessed the 5' RACE reads and stores each CDR3 protein as one record, lacking DNA. Its clone listing holds 350,000 to 450,000 distinct CDR3 sequences. Sequencing input: blood T cells: a sorted CD56 or NKG2C T cell subset, CD4+ or CD8+ T cells, or bulk PBMC T cells (not recorded which). The origin of the receptors is a man aged 18 to 69 in good health. CDR3s include the opening cysteine and the closing phenylalanine or tryptophan. Each record gives: J gene, V gene, CDR3 protein.

j_call: TRBJ2-4; v_call: TRBV2; cdr3_aa: CAGTEDRAKNIQYF
j_call: TRBJ1-3; v_call: TRBV30; cdr3_aa: CAWSPDRGNTIYF
j_call: TRBJ2-3; v_call: TRBV7-9; cdr3_aa: CASSLAGPQAQYF
j_call: TRBJ2-5; v_call: TRBV12-3/TRBV12-4; cdr3_aa: CASSRTGGKETQYF
j_call: TRBJ2-5; v_call: TRBV3-1; cdr3_aa: CASSQVWYAGETQYF
j_call: TRBJ2-2; v_call: TRBV5-1; cdr3_aa: CASSYISDTGELFF
j_call: TRBJ2-7; v_call: TRBV20-1; cdr3_aa: CSARDLTVIGYEQYF
j_call: TRBJ1-5; v_call: TRBV2; cdr3_aa: CASSEEQGHLAQHF
j_call: TRBJ2-3; v_call: TRBV20-1; cdr3_aa: CSAPPGITDTQYF
j_call: TRBJ1-2; v_call: TRBV27; cdr3_aa: CASSSLQGGAGGYTF
j_call: TRBJ2-4; v_call: TRBV18; cdr3_aa: CASSPLQGSKNIQYF
j_call: TRBJ2-7; v_call: TRBV7-9; cdr3_aa: CATNRQGGHEQYF
j_call: TRBJ2-3; v_call: TRBV7-9; cdr3_aa: CASSLELALAYF
j_call: TRBJ2-3; v_call: TRBV6-1; cdr3_aa: CASRTSTKNTQYF
j_call: TRBJ1-2; v_call: TRBV2; cdr3_aa: CASSGPSDRAHYGYTF
j_call: TRBJ2-3; v_call: TRBV6-7; cdr3_aa: CASRRQGDYPTDTQYF
j_call: TRBJ2-5; v_call: TRBV30; cdr3_aa: CAWSAGGQETQYF
j_call: TRBJ2-2; v_call: TRBV3-1; cdr3_aa: CASSQDRRAGELFF
j_call: TRBJ2-1; v_call: TRBV5-1; cdr3_aa: CASSPQQGVRVNEQFF
j_call: TRBJ2-7; v_call: TRBV12-3/TRBV12-4; cdr3_aa: CASSTSGGLALARTEQYF
j_call: TRBJ2-2; v_call: TRBV11-3; cdr3_aa: CASRVEAGDTGELFF
j_call: TRBJ2-7; v_call: TRBV28; cdr3_aa: CASSSHLSGRRYF
j_call: TRBJ2-1; v_call: TRBV18; cdr3_aa: CASSPLLDPAYNEQFF
j_call: TRBJ2-5; v_call: TRBV5-4; cdr3_aa: CASSFHEETQYF
j_call: TRBJ1-6; v_call: TRBV18; cdr3_aa: CASSPVPTGSPLHF
j_call: TRBJ2-7; v_call: TRBV11-2; cdr3_aa: CASSFELGLAGGPRAYEQYF
j_call: TRBJ1-5; v_call: TRBV7-2; cdr3_aa: CASSFSGGLNQPQHF
j_call: TRBJ2-1; v_call: TRBV19; cdr3_aa: CAVSGGSSYNEQFF
j_call: TRBJ1-5; v_call: TRBV4-2; cdr3_aa: CASSQGYRQGNQPQHF
j_call: TRBJ2-1; v_call: TRBV27; cdr3_aa: CASSPRSTSAYNEQFF
j_call: TRBJ1-2; v_call: TRBV5-1; cdr3_aa: CASSLAMDRSGYTF
j_call: TRBJ2-5; v_call: TRBV2; cdr3_aa: CASSEKGRGPTQYF
j_call: TRBJ2-3; v_call: TRBV2; cdr3_aa: CASSEGPPHTQYF
j_call: TRBJ2-1; v_call: TRBV7-9; cdr3_aa: CASSLARGAGTDNEQFF
j_call: TRBJ2-7; v_call: TRBV7-8; cdr3_aa: CASSPGPSAAYEQYF
j_call: TRBJ2-7; v_call: TRBV27; cdr3_aa: CASSQQDRISYEQYF
j_call: TRBJ2-7; v_call: TRBV6-5; cdr3_aa: CASSYSTYRPSYEQYF
j_call: TRBJ2-3; v_call: TRBV2; cdr3_aa: CASSVWEATDTQYF
j_call: TRBJ1-2; v_call: TRBV9; cdr3_aa: CASSVRQGYGYTF
j_call: TRBJ2-3; v_call: TRBV7-8; cdr3_aa: CASSLGGAQSTDTQYF
j_call: TRBJ2-6; v_call: TRBV30; cdr3_aa: CAWSGGSGANVLTF
j_call: TRBJ2-2; v_call: TRBV7-3; cdr3_aa: CASSLTQTGLGSNTGELFF